These T cell receptor beta chains were read from a single sample in a study of shared clonotypes between healthy human individuals. The method was immunoSEQ multiplex PCR; TCRdb's version includes in-frame clones alone and lacks a portion of them. Among 2,500,000 or so clones, around nine tenths were seen once, and the ten largest hold around 0.14%. Specimen: naive CD4+ T cells sorted from blood. These receptors were obtained from a man aged 18 to 29 in good health. The CDR3 runs from the conserved cysteine through the conserved F or W. D genes are given only for firm matches. Expanded clones get a size class; other rows say once, few or many, or leave the size out.

cdr3_length j_call d_call v_call clone_size cdr3_aa cdr3_nt
12 TRBJ2-7 . TRBV7-3 . CASSLSSYEQYF TGTGCCAGCAGCCTGTCGAGTTACGAGCAGTACTTC
13 TRBJ1-2 . TRBV7-9 . CASSITENYGYTF TGTGCCAGCAGCATAACAGAGAACTATGGCTACACCTTC
13 TRBJ2-1 . TRBV7-2 once CASSFGYWNEQFF TGTGCCAGCAGCTTCGGCTATTGGAATGAGCAGTTCTTC
16 TRBJ2-3 TRBD2 TRBV10-3 . CAISDSGTTSTDTQYF TGTGCCATCAGTGATTCCGGGACTACAAGCACAGATACGCAGTATTTT
14 TRBJ1-2 . TRBV30 . CAWSFSDANYGYTF TGTGCCTGGAGTTTCTCCGACGCTAACTATGGCTACACCTTC
15 TRBJ1-5 TRBD1 TRBV6-5 once CASSLDRAPNQPQHF TGTGCCAGCAGTTTGGACAGGGCTCCTAATCAGCCCCAGCATTTT
15 TRBJ1-2 . TRBV5-4 once CASSSPAEGKYGYTF TGTGCCAGCAGCTCCCCGGCGGAAGGGAAGTATGGCTACACCTTC
13 TRBJ2-7 TRBD1 TRBV6-1 . CASSSQGIYEQYF TGTGCCAGCAGTTCACAGGGGATCTACGAGCAGTACTTC
13 TRBJ2-5 . TRBV5-6 . CASSLRLGETQYF TGTGCCAGCAGCCTCCGACTGGGAGAGACCCAGTACTTC
14 TRBJ1-2 . TRBV6-5 . CASSTGRLNYGYTF TGTGCCAGCAGCACAGGGAGACTGAACTATGGCTACACCTTC
14 TRBJ1-4 TRBD1 TRBV29-1 . CSVKTGTGAEKLFF TGCAGCGTTAAGACAGGTACAGGGGCTGAAAAACTGTTTTTT
16 TRBJ2-1 . TRBV5-1 . CASSLASGSSYNEQFF TGCGCCAGCAGCTTGGCGTCAGGGAGCTCCTACAATGAGCAGTTCTTC
14 TRBJ1-2 TRBD1 TRBV19 . CASIYPGQGHGYTF TGTGCCAGTATTTACCCGGGACAGGGGCACGGCTACACCTTC
17 TRBJ1-5 TRBD1 TRBV7-8 . CASSVTGARDSNQPQHF TGTGCCAGCAGCGTGACAGGGGCCCGGGATAGCAATCAGCCCCAGCATTTT
14 TRBJ2-1 . TRBV2 . CASSMGGAPGEQFF TGTGCCAGCAGTATGGGGGGGGCCCCAGGGGAGCAGTTCTTC
15 TRBJ2-7 TRBD1 TRBV5-6 . CASSLVGTGLFEQYF TGTGCCAGCAGCTTGGTAGGGACAGGGTTATTCGAGCAGTACTTC
15 TRBJ1-5 TRBD1 TRBV2 once CASRGQDDSNQPQHF TGTGCCAGCAGAGGACAGGATGATAGCAATCAGCCCCAGCATTTT
16 TRBJ1-2 TRBD1 TRBV6-6 once CASSYDRVSSDYGYTF TGTGCCAGCAGTTACGACAGGGTGTCCAGCGACTATGGCTACACCTTC
12 TRBJ2-7 . TRBV7-9 . CASSPSGESQYF TGTGCCAGCAGCCCCTCCGGCGAGTCGCAGTACTTC
16 TRBJ1-6 . TRBV9 . CASSGLGGKGNSPLHF TGTGCCAGCAGCGGCCTGGGAGGAAAGGGGAATTCACCCCTCCACTTT
15 TRBJ2-4 TRBD1 TRBV6-1 . CASTPGQVVKNIQYF TGTGCCAGCACTCCGGGACAGGTCGTAAAAAACATTCAGTACTTC
14 TRBJ1-2 TRBD1 TRBV25-1 . CASSEYDRAYGYTF TGTGCCAGCAGTGAATATGACAGGGCTTATGGCTACACCTTC
15 TRBJ2-5 TRBD2 TRBV5-4 . CASSLVAGGLVTQYF TGTGCCAGCAGCTTGGTCGCGGGGGGGCTTGTGACCCAGTACTTC
12 TRBJ1-1 . TRBV6-1 . CASSIRGTEAFF TGTGCCAGCAGTATCAGGGGTACTGAAGCTTTCTTT
16 TRBJ2-1 . TRBV4-2 once CASSPKTASSYNEQFF TGTGCCAGCAGCCCGAAGACCGCGAGCTCCTACAATGAGCAGTTCTTC
12 TRBJ1-2 . TRBV28 few CASSPQFFGYTF TGTGCCAGCAGTCCTCAGTTCTTTGGCTACACCTTC
14 TRBJ1-2 . TRBV15 . CATSIGQKNYGYTF TGTGCCACCAGCATCGGACAGAAGAACTATGGCTACACCTTC
15 TRBJ2-7 . TRBV27 . CASSFTGHLSYEQYF TGTGCCAGCAGTTTTACGGGGCACCTCTCCTACGAGCAGTACTTC
13 TRBJ1-6 . TRBV6-5 . CASSPSWGSPLHF TGTGCCAGCAGCCCTTCCTGGGGTTCACCCCTCCACTTT
14 TRBJ1-4 . TRBV13 . CASSPGRGGEKLFF TGTGCCAGCAGCCCCGGTCGCGGGGGTGAAAAACTGTTTTTT
15 TRBJ1-5 . TRBV6-1 . CASSESRASNQPQHF TGTGCCAGCAGTGAATCCCGAGCTAGCAATCAGCCCCAGCATTTT
14 TRBJ1-6 TRBD1 TRBV6-5 . CASRKGQVNSPLHF TGTGCCAGCAGAAAAGGACAGGTTAATTCACCCCTCCACTTT
14 TRBJ1-4 TRBD1 TRBV6-5 . CASSPRGYNEKLFF TGTGCCAGCAGTCCCAGGGGGTATAATGAAAAACTGTTTTTT
17 TRBJ1-4 . TRBV5-1 . CASSLGRTAATNEKLFF TGCGCCAGCAGCCTGGGACGGACGGCTGCAACTAATGAAAAACTGTTTTTT
15 TRBJ1-1 . TRBV19 . CASSIPGYLNTEAFF TGTGCCAGTAGTATCCCAGGTTACCTCAACACTGAAGCTTTCTTT
15 TRBJ2-7 TRBD1 TRBV2 . CASRGKDRGASEQYF TGTGCCAGCAGGGGTAAGGACAGGGGGGCTAGCGAGCAGTACTTC
14 TRBJ2-7 . TRBV5-1 . CASSLVGKSYEQYF TGCGCCAGCAGCTTGGTAGGGAAATCCTACGAGCAGTACTTC
16 TRBJ1-1 TRBD1 TRBV7-2 . CASSIRDRGRYTEAFF TGTGCCAGCAGCATCCGGGACAGGGGGCGGTACACTGAAGCTTTCTTT
15 TRBJ1-1 . TRBV28 . CASSLVPGMNTEAFF TGTGCCAGCAGTCTCGTACCGGGCATGAACACTGAAGCTTTCTTT
14 TRBJ2-7 . TRBV5-1 . CASRPTGQPWEQYF TGCGCCAGCAGGCCGACAGGCCAACCTTGGGAGCAGTACTTC
14 TRBJ2-7 TRBD2 TRBV7-2 . CASSLDSTSPEQYF TGTGCCAGCAGCTTAGACTCGACTAGCCCCGAGCAGTACTTC
13 TRBJ2-3 . TRBV6-4 . CASSVDSADTQYF TGTGCCAGCAGTGTCGACAGCGCAGATACGCAGTATTTT
14 TRBJ1-1 . TRBV10-3 . CAIRDRYLNTEAFF TGTGCCATCAGGGATCGCTACTTGAACACTGAAGCTTTCTTT
14 TRBJ1-4 TRBD1 TRBV28 . CASSPGGSGEKLFF TGTGCCAGCAGTCCAGGGGGTTCGGGTGAAAAACTGTTTTTT
13 TRBJ2-5 TRBD2 TRBV4-1 . CASSRLAFGTQYF TGCGCCAGCAGCAGACTAGCATTTGGGACCCAGTACTTC
13 TRBJ2-1 . TRBV30 . CAWSVRSYNEQFF TGTGCCTGGAGTGTCAGGTCGTACAATGAGCAGTTCTTC
16 TRBJ2-3 TRBD2 TRBV28 . CASSFSWTSATDTQYF TGTGCCAGCAGTTTCAGCTGGACTAGCGCCACAGATACGCAGTATTTT
13 TRBJ2-7 . TRBV18 . CASSPATFYEQYF TGTGCCAGCTCACCCGCAACTTTCTACGAGCAGTACTTC
14 TRBJ1-6 . TRBV19 once CASSISRGNSPLHF TGTGCCAGTAGTATTTCTAGGGGTAATTCACCCCTCCACTTT
13 TRBJ1-5 . TRBV5-1 . CASSPGRDQPQHF TGCGCCAGCAGCCCGGGCAGGGACCAGCCCCAGCATTTT
14 TRBJ2-3 . TRBV18 . CASSRRLGTDTQYF TGTGCCAGCTCACGTCGGCTCGGCACAGATACGCAGTATTTT
12 TRBJ2-3 . TRBV4-2 . CASRFGSDTQYF TGTGCCAGCAGGTTCGGGTCAGATACGCAGTATTTT